This entry is about one T cell receptor (beta chain). The antigen is not known. CDR1 SGHKS and CDR2 YYEKEE come from the germline V gene (reference sequence). The CDR3 has 14 amino acids. Trimming removed 1 base at V and 9 bases at J, with 14 bases between. The data derive from a study of blood T cells in healthy people across ages. Through a sample-barcoded 5' primer and a J-beta primer mix, a second PCR was run for about 6 to 11 cycles. Using its own MiXCR run on the 5' RACE reads, TCRdb lists one record per CDR3 protein. The sample yields 1,100,000 or so distinct CDR3 sequences, around 43% seen once. Findings of the study overall: Donor CMV status, an unknown factor, possibly confounded changes in expanded clonotypes.

The specimen sequenced was blood. The TCR was taken from an older woman in good health. The chain employs TRBV5-5 and TRBJ2-1; a possible D gene is TRBD2 (5 bases). In DNA form, the CDR3 reads TGTGCCAGCAGCTTGTACGGGATGGGAGTTGAGCAGTTCTTC. It encodes CASSLYGMGVEQFF.